This record covers a single T cell receptor beta chain. Its target is not known. TCRdb's table, derived via immunoSEQ multiplex PCR, lists solely in-frame clones and lacks some. The data contain a few hundred thousand clones, 88% of them singletons. The data stem from a study of cytomegalovirus exposure and HLA in healthy donors. While the first cohort had 650 to 850 subjects, the donors belonged to the separate validation cohort of about 120 subjects. Points from the study as a whole: TCR beta chains numbering some 150 were designated cytomegalovirus-associated. Usually a TCR sequence was rare, but some public TCRs were found in many donors. Subsequent analysis of the 100 to 150 validation repertoires found a tendency for first-cohort TCR clusters to co-occur.

The TCR sequence derives from a man aged 25-45 years in good health and CMV-seronegative. The sample taken for sequencing was PBMCs.

The CDR3 region has the DNA TGTGCCAGCAGTTACGGGTCCGAGGGCTCCTACGAGCAGTACTTC. Amino acid sequence: CASSYGSEGSYEQYF. The V gene is TRBV27, the J gene TRBJ2-7; D is perhaps TRBD2 (5 bases). CDR1 MNHEY and CDR2 SMNVEV come from the germline V gene (reference sequence). The CDR3 contains 15 residues. V dropped 4 bases and J dropped 0 bases, with 13 bases sitting between them.